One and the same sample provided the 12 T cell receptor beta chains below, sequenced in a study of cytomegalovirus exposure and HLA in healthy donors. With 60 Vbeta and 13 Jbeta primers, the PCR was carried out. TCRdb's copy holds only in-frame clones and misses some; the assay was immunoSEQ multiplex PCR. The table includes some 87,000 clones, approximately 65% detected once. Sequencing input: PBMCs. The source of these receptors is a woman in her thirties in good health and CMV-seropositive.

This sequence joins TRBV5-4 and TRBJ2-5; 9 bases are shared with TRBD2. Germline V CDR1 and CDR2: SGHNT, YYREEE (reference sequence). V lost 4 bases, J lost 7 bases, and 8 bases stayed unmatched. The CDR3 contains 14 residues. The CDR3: CASSVGTSSRTQYF. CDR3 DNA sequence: TGTGCCAGCAGCGTAGGGACTAGCTCGAGGACCCAGTACTTC.

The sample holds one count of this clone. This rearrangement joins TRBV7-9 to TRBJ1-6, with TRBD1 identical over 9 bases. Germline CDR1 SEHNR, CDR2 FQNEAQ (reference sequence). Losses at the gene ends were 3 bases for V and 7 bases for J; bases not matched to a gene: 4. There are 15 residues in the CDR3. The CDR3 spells CASSFSGTGNSPLHF. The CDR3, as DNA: TGTGCCAGCAGCTTCTCCGGGACAGGGAATTCACCCCTCCACTTT.

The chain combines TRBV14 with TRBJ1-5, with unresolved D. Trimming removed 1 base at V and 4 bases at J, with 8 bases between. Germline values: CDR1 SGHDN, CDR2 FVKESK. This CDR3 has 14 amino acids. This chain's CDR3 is CASSQGGGNQPQHF. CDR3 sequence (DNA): TGTGCCAGCAGCCAAGGAGGAGGGAATCAGCCCCAGCATTTT.

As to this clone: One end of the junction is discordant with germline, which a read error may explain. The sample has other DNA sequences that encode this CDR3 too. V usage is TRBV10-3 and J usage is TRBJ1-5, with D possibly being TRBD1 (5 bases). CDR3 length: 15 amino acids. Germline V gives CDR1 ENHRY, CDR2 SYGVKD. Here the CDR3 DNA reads TGTGCCATCAGTGAGAAGGAGGGGAGCAGTCAGCCCCAGCATTTT. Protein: CAISEKEGSSQPQHF.

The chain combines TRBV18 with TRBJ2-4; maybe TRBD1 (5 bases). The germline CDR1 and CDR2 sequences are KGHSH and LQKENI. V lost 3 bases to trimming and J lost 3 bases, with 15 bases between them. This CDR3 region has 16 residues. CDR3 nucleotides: TGTGCCAGCTCACCCTCGGACACCGACGGCAAAAACATTCAGTACTTC. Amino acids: CASSPSDTDGKNIQYF.

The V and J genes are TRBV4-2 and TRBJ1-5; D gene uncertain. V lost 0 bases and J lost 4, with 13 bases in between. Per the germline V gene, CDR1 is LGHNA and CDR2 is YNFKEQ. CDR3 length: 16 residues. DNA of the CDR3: TGTGCCAGCAGCCAAGATTTGCAGTCAGGTAATCAGCCCCAGCATTTT. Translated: CASSQDLQSGNQPQHF.

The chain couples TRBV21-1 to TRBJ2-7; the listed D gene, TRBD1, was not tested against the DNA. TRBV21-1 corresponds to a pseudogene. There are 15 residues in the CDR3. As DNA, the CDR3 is TGTGCCAGCAGCCAAAAGACAGAGATCTTCTACGAGCAGTACTTC. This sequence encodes CASSQKTEIFYEQYF.

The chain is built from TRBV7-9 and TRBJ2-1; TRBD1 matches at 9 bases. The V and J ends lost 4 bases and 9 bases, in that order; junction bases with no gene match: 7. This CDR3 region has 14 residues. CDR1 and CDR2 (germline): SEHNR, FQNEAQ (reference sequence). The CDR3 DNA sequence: TGTGCCAGCAGCTCCTACACAGGGGGCGTTGAGCAGTTCTTC. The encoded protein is CASSSYTGGVEQFF. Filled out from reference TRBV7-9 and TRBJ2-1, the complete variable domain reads DTGVSQNPRHKITKRGQNVTFRCDPISEHNRLYWYRQTLGQGPEFLTYFQNEAQLEKSRLLSDRFSAERPKGSFSTLEIQRTEQGDSAMYLCASSSYTGGVEQFFGPGTRLTVL.

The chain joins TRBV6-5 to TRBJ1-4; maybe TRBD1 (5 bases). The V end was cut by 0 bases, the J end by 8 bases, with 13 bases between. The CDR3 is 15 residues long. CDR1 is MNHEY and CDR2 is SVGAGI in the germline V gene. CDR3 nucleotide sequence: TGTGCCAGCAGTTACTCGGCAGGGCGGGGCGAAAAACTGTTTTTT. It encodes CASSYSAGRGEKLFF.

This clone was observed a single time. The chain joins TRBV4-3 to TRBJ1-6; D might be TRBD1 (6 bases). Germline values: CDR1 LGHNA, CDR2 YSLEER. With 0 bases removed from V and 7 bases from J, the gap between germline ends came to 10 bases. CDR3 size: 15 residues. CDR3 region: CASSQETGQNSPLHF. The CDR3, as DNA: TGCGCCAGCAGCCAAGAAACAGGGCAGAATTCACCCCTCCACTTT.

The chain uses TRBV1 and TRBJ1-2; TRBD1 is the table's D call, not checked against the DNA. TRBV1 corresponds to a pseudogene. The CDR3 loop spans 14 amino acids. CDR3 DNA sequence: TGCACCAGCAGCCAAGATTGGGGGCCTAATGGCTACACCTTC. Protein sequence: CTSSQDWGPNGYTF.

As DNA, the CDR3 is TGTGCCAGCAGCGTAACCGGGGGTTCCTACGAGCAGTACTTC. Protein: CASSVTGGSYEQYF. The chain is built from TRBV9 and TRBJ2-7, with TRBD2 as a possible D gene (6 bases). The V gene's germline CDR1 is SGDLS and CDR2 YYNGEE. Trimming left V 1 base short and J 1 base short, with 9 bases between. CDR3 size: 14 residues.